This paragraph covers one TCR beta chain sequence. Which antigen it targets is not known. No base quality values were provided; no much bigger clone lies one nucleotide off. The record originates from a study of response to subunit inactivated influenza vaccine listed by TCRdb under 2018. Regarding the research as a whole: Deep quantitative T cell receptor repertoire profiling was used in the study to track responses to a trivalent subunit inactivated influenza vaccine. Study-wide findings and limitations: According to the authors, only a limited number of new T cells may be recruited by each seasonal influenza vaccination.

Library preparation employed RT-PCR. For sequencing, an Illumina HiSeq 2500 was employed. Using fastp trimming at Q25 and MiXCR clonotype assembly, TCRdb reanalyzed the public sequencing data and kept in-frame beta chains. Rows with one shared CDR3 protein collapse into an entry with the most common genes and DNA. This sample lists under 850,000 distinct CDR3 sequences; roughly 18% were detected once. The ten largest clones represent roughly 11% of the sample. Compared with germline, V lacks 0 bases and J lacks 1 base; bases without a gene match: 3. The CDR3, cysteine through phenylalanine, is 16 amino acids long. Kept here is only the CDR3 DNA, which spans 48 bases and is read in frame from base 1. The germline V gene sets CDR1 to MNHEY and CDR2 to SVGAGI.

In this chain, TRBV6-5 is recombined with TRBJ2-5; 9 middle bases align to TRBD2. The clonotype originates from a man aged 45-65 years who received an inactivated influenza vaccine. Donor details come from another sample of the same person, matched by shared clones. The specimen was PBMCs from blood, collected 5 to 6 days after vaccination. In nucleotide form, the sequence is TGTGCCAGCAGTTACTCGCCTAGCGGGGTCCAAGAGACCCAGTACTTC. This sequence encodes CASSYSPSGVQETQYF.